This T cell receptor (beta chain) was sequenced for a study of neoadjuvant nivolumab and ipilimumab in lung cancer. Study-wide points: Only a small number of samples underwent TCR sequencing. Compared with tumor-adjacent uninvolved lung, resected tumors showed greater richness and clonality. TCR clonality did not significantly correlate with pathologic tumor regression.

This clone was recorded once. Its antigen is unidentified. Generated by immunoSEQ multiplex PCR, the TCRdb table keeps only in-frame clones and is missing some. The table lists approximately 7,700 clones, 89% of them singletons. The germline CDR1 and CDR2 sequences are SNHLY and FYNNEI. Trimming removed 6 bases from V and 5 bases from J, with 10 bases in between. CDR3 length equals 12 residues. Specimen: tumor tissue, collected after neoadjuvant nivolumab, alone or with ipilimumab, at or shortly before surgery. This sequence was found in an adult with non-small cell lung cancer. Some clones in this sample may be carry-over from other donors' samples. The chain is built from TRBV2 and TRBJ1-1, with TRBD1 as a possible D gene (6 bases). DNA for the CDR3: TGTGCCAGCAGGGACAGATTGACTGAAGCTTTCTTT. It translates to CASRDRLTEAFF.